This TCR beta chain comes out of a study of technical replicates of blood from a handful of donors (dated by TCRdb to 2016 to 2017). Including cysteine and phenylalanine, the CDR3 has 15 amino acids. The CDR3 DNA has 45 bases and is translated from base 1. Here V drops 8 bases and J drops 5 bases, and the junction holds 10 bases not matched to any gene. CDR1 and CDR2, looked up from the germline V gene, are SGHRS and YFSETQ. Details on this clone: Its antigen remains undetermined. No base qualities exist here, and no much larger clone lies one base off it.

Library creation used the immunoSEQ multiplex PCR assay. As stored in TCRdb, this immuneACCESS dataset retains in-frame rearrangements with V and J assigned. A fraction of the clones does not appear; measured against another copy, unresolved V genes explain less than half of the discrepancy, and the remainder lacks a known reason. The sample contains more than 80,000 clones, approximately 95% of them found a single time. The ten largest clones capture less than 0.25% of the sample. Sequenced input: T cells isolated from PBMCs. The sequence came from a human donor in good health. The chain employs TRBV5-1 and TRBJ2-2; the junction holds 9 bases that match TRBD1. The DNA is as follows: TGCGCCAGTACCGGAGGACAGGGGTTAACCGGGGAGCTGTTTTTT. The translation is CASTGGQGLTGELFF.